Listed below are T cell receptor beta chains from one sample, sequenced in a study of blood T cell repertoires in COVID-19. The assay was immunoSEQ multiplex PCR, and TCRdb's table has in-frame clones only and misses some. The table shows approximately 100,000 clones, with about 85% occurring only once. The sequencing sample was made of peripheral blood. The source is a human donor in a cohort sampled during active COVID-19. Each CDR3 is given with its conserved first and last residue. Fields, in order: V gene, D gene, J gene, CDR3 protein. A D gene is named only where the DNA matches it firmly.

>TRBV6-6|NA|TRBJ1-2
CASSPERANYGYTF
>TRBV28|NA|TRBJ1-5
CASVPRGGNQPQHF
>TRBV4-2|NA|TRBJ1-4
CASSQYATNEKLFF
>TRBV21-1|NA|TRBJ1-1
CASSKKPDRGFCTEAFF
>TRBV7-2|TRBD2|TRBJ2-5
CASSDPQAGGGETQYF
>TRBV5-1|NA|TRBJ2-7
CASSLGYGEEYEQYF
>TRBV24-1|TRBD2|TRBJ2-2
CATSPLAANTGELFF
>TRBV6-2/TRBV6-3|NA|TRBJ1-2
CASSRNYGYTF
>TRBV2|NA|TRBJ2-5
CASTYFQETQYF
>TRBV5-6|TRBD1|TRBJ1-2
CASTILGQAIHYTF
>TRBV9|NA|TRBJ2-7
CASSVTANYEQYF
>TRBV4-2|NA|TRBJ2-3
CASSQGREGGARDTQYF
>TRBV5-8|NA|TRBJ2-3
CASSLWVRSTDTQYF
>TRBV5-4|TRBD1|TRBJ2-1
CASSLRDRGGNEQFF
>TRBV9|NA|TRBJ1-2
CASSTRGGAPNYGYTF
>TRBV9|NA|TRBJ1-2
CASSVARTGVRDYGYTF
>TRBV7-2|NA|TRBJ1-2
CASSLAIRGGYTF
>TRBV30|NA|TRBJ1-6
CAWTRGYSPLHF
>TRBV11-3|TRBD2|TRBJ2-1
CASSPGLAGGNYNEQFF
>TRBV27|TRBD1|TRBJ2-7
CASSLSGTGSYEQYF
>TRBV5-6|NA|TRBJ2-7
CASSLLVRNPYEQYF
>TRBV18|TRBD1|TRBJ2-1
CASSLTGAYNEQFF
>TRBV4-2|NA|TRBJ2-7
CASSLEGTPAGEQYF
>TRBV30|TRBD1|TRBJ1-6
CAWSGPDGQGGSPLHF
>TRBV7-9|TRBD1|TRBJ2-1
CASSPQTGPGNEQFF
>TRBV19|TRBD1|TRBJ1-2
CASTQDRVGGGYTF
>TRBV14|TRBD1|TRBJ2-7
CASSQGSGTGSYEQYF
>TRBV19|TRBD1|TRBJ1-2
CASSIRWTGPNPYGYTF
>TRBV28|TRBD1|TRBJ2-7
CASSWDSTYEQYF
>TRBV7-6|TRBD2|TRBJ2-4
CASSAQWDSREEAKNIQYF
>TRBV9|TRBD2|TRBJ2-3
CASSIGTTSTDTQYF
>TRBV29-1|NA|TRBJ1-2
CSVPEGYTF
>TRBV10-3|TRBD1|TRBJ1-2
CAISEWGQSNYGYTF
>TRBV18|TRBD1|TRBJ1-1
CASSGTGVTEAFF
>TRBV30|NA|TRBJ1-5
CAGTGFVQPQHF
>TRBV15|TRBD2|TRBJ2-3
CATGLAATDTQYF
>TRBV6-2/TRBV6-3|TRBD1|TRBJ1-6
CASSRAGTGLSPLHF
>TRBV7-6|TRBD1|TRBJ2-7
CASSLASQGARYEQYF
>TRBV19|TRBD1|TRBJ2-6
CASSPQGASGANVLTF
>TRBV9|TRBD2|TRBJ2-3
CASSRGGREDTQYF
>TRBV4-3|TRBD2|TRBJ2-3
CASSQGGLAGGADTQYF
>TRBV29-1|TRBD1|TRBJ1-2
CSVDPTGGFSRYTF
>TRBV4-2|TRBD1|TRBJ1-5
CASSQEITGGGQPQHF
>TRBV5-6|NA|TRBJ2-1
CASSLALRHVIF